These 6 T cell receptor beta chains came from one sample sequenced in a study of early T cells in non-severe SARS-CoV-2 infection (dated by TCRdb to 2020 to 2022). Libraries came from 5' RACE. TCRdb lists the instrument as NextSeq 500. Using fastp at Q25 and MiXCR, TCRdb reprocessed the public reads and kept productive beta chains. Rows are unified per CDR3 protein, each entry keeping the most common DNA and genes. The sample table records some 40,000 distinct CDR3 sequences; about 4.5% of these occur just once. The ten largest clones add up to roughly 17% of the sample. Sequenced material: whole blood. These receptors all stem from an adult who was a healthcare worker with PCR-confirmed SARS-CoV-2 infection or an uninfected control (not recorded which).

This clonotype was counted a few times. The chain employs TRBV27 and TRBJ2-7, with D perhaps TRBD1 (6 bases). Germline V gene data show CDR1 as MNHEY and CDR2 as SMNVEV (reference sequence). Between the trimmed V and J ends, which lost 2 bases and 2 bases, there was a span of 13 bases. The CDR3 sequence is 15 residues long. This CDR3 reads CASSLMGASAYEQYF. The CDR3 DNA reads as TGTGCCAGCAGTTTAATGGGGGCATCTGCCTACGAGCAGTACTTC.

This clonotype has ten or more counts. The V and J genes are TRBV5-4 and TRBJ2-2; D gene ambiguous. Germline-derived CDR1 and CDR2 are SGHNT and YYREEE (reference sequence). V lost 1 base and J 4 bases, leaving 11 bases between the germline ends. This CDR3 comprises 15 residues. The chain's CDR3 is CASSLIGVGTGELFF. The CDR3 DNA reads TGTGCCAGCAGCTTGATTGGGGTCGGCACCGGGGAGCTGTTTTTT. The complete variable domain, with remaining parts taken from reference TRBV5-4 and TRBJ2-2, reads ETGVTQSPTHLIKTRGQQVTLRCSSQSGHNTVSWYQQALGQGPQFIFQYYREEENGRGNFPPRFSGLQFPNYSSELNVNALELDDSALYLCASSLIGVGTGELFFGEGSRLTVL.

This clonotype was seen repeatedly, ten times or more. This chain joins TRBV19 and TRBJ1-5; D gene uncertain. This CDR3 has 13 residues. V lost 3 bases to trimming and J lost 2 bases, with 5 bases between them. CDR1 is LNHDA, CDR2 SQIVND, per germline (reference sequence). The CDR3 DNA follows: TGTGCCAGTAGTATTTCAGGCAATCAGCCCCAGCATTTT. This encodes CASSISGNQPQHF.

This clonotype occurred many times. V usage is TRBV6-1 and J usage is TRBJ1-1; D unclear. Trimming shortened V by 8 bases and J by 5 bases, and 15 bases separated the two germline ends. CDR1 is MNHNS and CDR2 is SASEGT in the germline V gene. CDR3 size: 13 residues. The CDR3 loop is CASGPTEGTEAFF. The DNA of the CDR3 is TGTGCCAGCGGCCCGACGGAGGGTACTGAAGCTTTCTTT.

The table lists this clonotype with many counts. This chain joins TRBV4-2 and TRBJ2-7, with D perhaps TRBD2 (6 bases). Between the trimmed V and J ends, which lost 0 bases and 2 bases, there was a span of 14 bases. Germline lookup yields CDR1 LGHNA and CDR2 YNFKEQ. CDR3 size: 16 residues. The CDR3: CASSQDQLSGAYEQYF. CDR3 nucleotides: TGTGCCAGCAGCCAAGATCAACTTAGCGGAGCCTACGAGCAGTACTTC.

In its sample, this clonotype was seen a few times. An end of the junction differs from the germline gene, which may be a read error. The rearrangement joins TRBV29-1 to TRBJ2-1; tentatively, D is TRBD2 (5 bases). Germline CDR1 SQVTM, CDR2 ANQGSEA. The CDR3 is 15 amino acids. CDR3 region: CRVVSGAVAYNEQFF. CDR3 DNA sequence: TGCAGAGTTGTAAGTGGAGCGGTGGCCTACAATGAGCAGTTCTTC.